This T cell receptor (beta chain) was retrieved from a study of identical twins. Study conclusions and caveats: Its conclusions, products of cross-sectional statistical analysis, did not come from following the same donors.

Unique molecular identifiers were present on the cDNA, which also gained a universal primer site by template switching. TCRdb redid the calling of the 5' RACE reads with MiXCR, one entry per CDR3 protein. The sample gives about 240,000 distinct CDR3 sequences, 12% of which show up once; approximately 4% is in the top ten. This clonotype has only a few counts. The antigen is not known. The sample also formed part of further work on yellow fever vaccine responses in identical twins.

The source of this sequence is a woman between 18 and 30 years old in good health. Sequencing used memory (CD45RO+) T cells sorted from blood.

The CDR3 region is CASSQELGSSYNEQFF. CDR3 DNA: TGTGCCAGCAGCCAAGAGTTGGGCAGCTCCTACAATGAGCAGTTCTTC. V and J are TRBV14 and TRBJ2-1; no clear D gene. V was cut by 0 bases and J by 0 bases, with 9 bases left in between. The CDR3 contains 16 residues. Germline CDR1 is SGHDN and CDR2 is FVKESK.